This TCR beta chain was captured by sequencing in a study of regulatory T cells in long-lasting Graves disease. Germline CDR1 reads SGHRS; CDR2 reads YFSETQ. Unmatched junction bases numbered 3, after V lost 2 bases and J lost 5 bases. CDR3 length equals 14 residues. Whole-study findings and limits: Persistent cases of Graves' showed reduced TCR diversity relative to newly diagnosed patients. Persistent cases favored TRBV28, TRBJ1-2 and TRBJ2-5. Accuracy may have been reduced by the small sample size.

Through Arm-PCR of CDR3 regions and iRepertoire HTBI primers, TCR beta libraries were built. TCRdb reprocessed the multiplex PCR reads with MiXCR, giving one entry per CDR3 protein. The profile shows 500,000 to 800,000 distinct CDR3 sequences, around 32% of them singletons. Time point meaning: persistent/refractory GD, antithyroid drugs over 5 years with positive TRAb. The TCR library was prepared using RNA isolated from PBMCs. From each patient, about 8.5 milliliters of peripheral blood was drawn and collected into an EDTA anticoagulant tube. As concerns this clonotype: Its antigen is not known.

The genes are TRBV5-1 and TRBJ1-5, with 8 bases matching TRBD1. The clonotype originates from a female donor with Graves disease. The material was peripheral blood mononuclear cells (PBMCs), obtained when the disease was refractory, from a patient treated with antithyroid drugs. The CDR3 reads CASSFSQGDQPQHF. CDR3 in DNA: TGCGCCAGCAGCTTCTCACAGGGGGATCAGCCCCAGCATTTT.